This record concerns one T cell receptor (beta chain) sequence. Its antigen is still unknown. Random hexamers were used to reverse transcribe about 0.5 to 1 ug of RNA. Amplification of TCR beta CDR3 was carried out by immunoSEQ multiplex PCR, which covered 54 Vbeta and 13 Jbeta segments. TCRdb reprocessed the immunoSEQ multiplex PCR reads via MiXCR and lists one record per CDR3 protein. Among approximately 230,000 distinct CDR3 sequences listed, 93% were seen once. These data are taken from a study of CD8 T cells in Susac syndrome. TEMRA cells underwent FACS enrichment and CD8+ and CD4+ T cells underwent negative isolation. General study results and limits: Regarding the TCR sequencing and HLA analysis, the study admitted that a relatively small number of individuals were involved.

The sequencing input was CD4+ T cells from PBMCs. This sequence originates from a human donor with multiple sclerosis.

The CDR3 here is CAWSVGMPGLAGYEQYF. The CDR3 DNA follows: TGTGCCTGGAGTGTAGGAATGCCGGGACTAGCGGGGTACGAGCAGTACTTC. This chain uses TRBV30 with TRBJ2-7, with 13 bases aligning to TRBD2. Germline loops: CDR1 GTSNPN, CDR2 SVGIG (reference sequence). After removal of 0 bases from V and 4 bases from J, the junction contained 9 bases not matched to a gene. CDR3 size: 17 residues.